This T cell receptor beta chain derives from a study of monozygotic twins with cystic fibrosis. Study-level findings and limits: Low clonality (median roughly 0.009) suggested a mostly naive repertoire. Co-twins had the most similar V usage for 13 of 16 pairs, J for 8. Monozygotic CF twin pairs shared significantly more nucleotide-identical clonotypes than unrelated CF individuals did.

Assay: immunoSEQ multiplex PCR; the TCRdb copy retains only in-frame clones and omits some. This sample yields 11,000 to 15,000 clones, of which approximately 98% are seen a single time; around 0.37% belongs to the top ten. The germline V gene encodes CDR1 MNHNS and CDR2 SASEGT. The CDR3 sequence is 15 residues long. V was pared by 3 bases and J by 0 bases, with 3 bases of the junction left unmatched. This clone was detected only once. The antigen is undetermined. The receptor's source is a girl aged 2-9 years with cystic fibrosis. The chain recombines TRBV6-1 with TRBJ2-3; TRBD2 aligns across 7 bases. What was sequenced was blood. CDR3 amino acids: CASSDFSGSTDTQYF. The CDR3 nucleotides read TGTGCCAGCAGTGATTTTAGCGGGAGCACAGATACGCAGTATTTT.